Included here is one T cell receptor beta chain sequence, with context. Its antigen specificity is not known. No per-base quality is available; no much larger clone lies one base away. Receptor amplification or capture employed the immunoSEQ multiplex PCR assay. The immuneACCESS repertoire file appears here via TCRdb, limited to in-frame rearrangements. These files lack a portion of the clones; in checked studies, under half of the deficit traces to unresolved V genes, and the cause of the others is not known. The sample includes some 70,000 clones, with around 90% observed a single time. The ten largest clones add up to 3.5% to 4.5% of the sample. The data derive from a study of T cell changes during pregnancy in multiple sclerosis (dated by TCRdb to between 2017 and 2020). In terms of the full investigation: Changes in the T cell repertoire over the course of pregnancy were examined in this study in women with multiple sclerosis.

V drops 0 bases and J drops 5 bases, leaving 8 bases in between. Including cysteine and phenylalanine, the CDR3 has 13 amino acids. Only the CDR3 DNA is retained, 39 bases long and in frame from the first base. The germline V gene specifies ENHRY as CDR1 and SYGVKD as CDR2. The V and J genes are TRBV10-3 and TRBJ2-7, with an unclear D gene assignment. The source of this sequence is a female donor in good health, enrolled as a control in a pregnancy study. Sequencing used peripheral blood, obtained after pregnancy. For the CDR3, the sequence is CAISESRSNEQYF. The base sequence is TGTGCCATCAGTGAGTCACGGAGCAACGAGCAGTACTTC.